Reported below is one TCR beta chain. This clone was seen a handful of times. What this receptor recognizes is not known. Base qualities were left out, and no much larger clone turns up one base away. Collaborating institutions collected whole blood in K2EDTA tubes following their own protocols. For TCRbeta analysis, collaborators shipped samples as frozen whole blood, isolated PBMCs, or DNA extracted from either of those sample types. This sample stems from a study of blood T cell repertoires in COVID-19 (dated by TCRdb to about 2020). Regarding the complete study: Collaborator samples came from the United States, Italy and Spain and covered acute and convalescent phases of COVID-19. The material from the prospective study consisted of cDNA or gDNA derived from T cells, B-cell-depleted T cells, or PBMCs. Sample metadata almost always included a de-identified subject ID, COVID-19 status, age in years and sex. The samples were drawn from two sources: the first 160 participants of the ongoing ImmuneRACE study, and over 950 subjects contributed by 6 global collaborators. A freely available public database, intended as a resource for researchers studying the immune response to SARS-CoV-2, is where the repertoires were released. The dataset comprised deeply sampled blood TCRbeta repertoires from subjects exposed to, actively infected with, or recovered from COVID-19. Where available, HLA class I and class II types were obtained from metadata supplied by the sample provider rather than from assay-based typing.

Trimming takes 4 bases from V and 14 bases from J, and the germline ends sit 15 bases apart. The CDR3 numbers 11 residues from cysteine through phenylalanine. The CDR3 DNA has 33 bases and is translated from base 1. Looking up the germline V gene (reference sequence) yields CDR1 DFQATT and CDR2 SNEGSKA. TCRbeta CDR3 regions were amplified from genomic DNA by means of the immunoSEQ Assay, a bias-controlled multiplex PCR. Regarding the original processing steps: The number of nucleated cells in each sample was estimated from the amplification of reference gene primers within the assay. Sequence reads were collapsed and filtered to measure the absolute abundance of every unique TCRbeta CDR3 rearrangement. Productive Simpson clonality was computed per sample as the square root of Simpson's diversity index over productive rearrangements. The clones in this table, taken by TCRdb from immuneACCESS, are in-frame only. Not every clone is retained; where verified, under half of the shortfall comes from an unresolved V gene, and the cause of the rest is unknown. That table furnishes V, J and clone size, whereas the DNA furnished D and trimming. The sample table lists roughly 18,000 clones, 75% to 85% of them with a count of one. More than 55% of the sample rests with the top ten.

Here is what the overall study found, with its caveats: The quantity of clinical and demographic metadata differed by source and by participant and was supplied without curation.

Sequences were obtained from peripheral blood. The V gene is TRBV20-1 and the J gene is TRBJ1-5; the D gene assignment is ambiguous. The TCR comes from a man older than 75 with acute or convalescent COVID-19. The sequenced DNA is TGCAGTGCTATTGTAGCCCGGAGAAAGCATTTT. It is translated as CSAIVARRKHF.